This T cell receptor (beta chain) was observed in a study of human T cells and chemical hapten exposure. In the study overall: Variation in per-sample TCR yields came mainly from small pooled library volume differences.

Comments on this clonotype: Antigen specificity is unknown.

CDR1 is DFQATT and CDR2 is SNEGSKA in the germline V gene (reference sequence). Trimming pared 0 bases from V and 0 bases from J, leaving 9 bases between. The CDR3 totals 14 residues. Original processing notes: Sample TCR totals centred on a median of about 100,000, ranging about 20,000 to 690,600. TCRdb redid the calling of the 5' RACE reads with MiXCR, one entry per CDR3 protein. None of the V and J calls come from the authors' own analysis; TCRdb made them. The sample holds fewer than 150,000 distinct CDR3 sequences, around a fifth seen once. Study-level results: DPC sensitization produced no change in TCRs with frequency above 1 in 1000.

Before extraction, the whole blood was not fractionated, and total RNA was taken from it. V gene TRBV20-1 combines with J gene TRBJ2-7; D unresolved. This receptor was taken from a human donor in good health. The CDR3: CSARDRYVSYEQYF. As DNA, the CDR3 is TGCAGTGCTAGAGATCGGTACGTCTCCTACGAGCAGTACTTC.